Detailed here is one TCR beta chain. What it binds is not known. The CDR3 contains 15 residues. The germline V and J ends were trimmed by 6 bases and 1 base, with 13 bases remaining between them. From germline, CDR1 is MNHNY and CDR2 SVGAGI (reference sequence). Over several immunoSEQ plates, each subset's genomic DNA was distributed in even portions. Sorted-subset replicate PCRs used 200 ng of genomic DNA. This amount corresponded to 33,000 or so T cell genomes. The table came from immunoSEQ multiplex PCR; TCRdb's copy has only in-frame clones and leaves some out. The sample includes around 2.1 million clones, 90% to 95% seen only once; the top ten take approximately 1.7%. Naivety among CD8 cells was defined by CD45RO negativity and positive CCR7 selection, thereby excluding terminally differentiated effector memory CD45RA+ cells. The sample originates from a study of shared clonotypes between healthy human individuals. Study findings and constraints: The expectation was that sequencing depth would affect clonotype sharing among donors.

V gene TRBV6-6 combines with J gene TRBJ1-5, with unresolved D. This clonotype originated in a man between 18 and 35 years old in good health. Some clones in this sample may be carry-over from other donors' samples. Sequenced material: naive CD8+ T cells from PBMCs. The CDR3, as DNA: TGTGCCAGCAGACTGGTTGCAGGAAGCAATCAGCCCCAGCATTTT. Residues: CASRLVAGSNQPQHF.